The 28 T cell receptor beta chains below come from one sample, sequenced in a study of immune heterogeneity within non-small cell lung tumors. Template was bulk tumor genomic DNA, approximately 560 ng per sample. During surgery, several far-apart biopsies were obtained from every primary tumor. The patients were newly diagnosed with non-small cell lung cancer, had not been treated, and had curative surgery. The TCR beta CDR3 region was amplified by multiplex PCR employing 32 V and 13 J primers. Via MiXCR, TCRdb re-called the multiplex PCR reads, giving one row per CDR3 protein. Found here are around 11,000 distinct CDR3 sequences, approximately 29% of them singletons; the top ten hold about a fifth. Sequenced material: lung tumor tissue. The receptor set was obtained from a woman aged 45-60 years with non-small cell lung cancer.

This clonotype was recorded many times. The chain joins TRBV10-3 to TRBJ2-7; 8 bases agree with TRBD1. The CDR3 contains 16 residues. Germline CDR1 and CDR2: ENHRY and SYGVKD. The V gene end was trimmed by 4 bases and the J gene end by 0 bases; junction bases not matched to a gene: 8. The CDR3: CAISGQDRAASYEQYF. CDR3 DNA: TGTGCCATCAGTGGGCAGGACAGGGCTGCCTCCTACGAGCAGTACTTC.

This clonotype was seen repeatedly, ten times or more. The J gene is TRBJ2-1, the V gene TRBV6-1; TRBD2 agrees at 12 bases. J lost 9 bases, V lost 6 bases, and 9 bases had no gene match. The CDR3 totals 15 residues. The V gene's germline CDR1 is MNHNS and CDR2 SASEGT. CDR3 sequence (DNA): TGTGCCAGCAGGTCCCTAGCGGGAGGGCCATCTGAGCAGTTCTTC. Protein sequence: CASRSLAGGPSEQFF.

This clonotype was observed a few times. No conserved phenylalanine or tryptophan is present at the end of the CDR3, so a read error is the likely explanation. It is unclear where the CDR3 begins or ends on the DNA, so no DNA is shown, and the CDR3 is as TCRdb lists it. CDR3 residues: CASSGSGTAPYEQYFGS. The chain combines TRBV9 with TRBJ2-3; the table calls TRBD1, which could not be checked here. Looked up from germline, CDR1 is SGDLS and CDR2 is YYNGEE. The CDR3 is 17 residues long, counting both termini.

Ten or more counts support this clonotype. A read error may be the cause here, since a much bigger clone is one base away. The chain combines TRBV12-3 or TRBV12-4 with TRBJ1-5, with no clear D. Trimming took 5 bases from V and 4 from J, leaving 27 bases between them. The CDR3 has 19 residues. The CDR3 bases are TGTGCCAGCAGTCCGGATATACAATGGGCAGACGGAGGGAATCAGCCCCAGCATTTT. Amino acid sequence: CASSPDIQWADGGNQPQHF.

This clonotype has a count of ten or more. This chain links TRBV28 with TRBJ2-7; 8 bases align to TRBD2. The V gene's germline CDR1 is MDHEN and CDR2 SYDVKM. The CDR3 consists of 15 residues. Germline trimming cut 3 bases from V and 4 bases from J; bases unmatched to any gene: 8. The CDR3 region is CASSLFSGLAYEQYF. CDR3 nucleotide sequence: TGTGCCAGCAGTTTGTTCTCAGGACTAGCTTACGAGCAGTACTTC.

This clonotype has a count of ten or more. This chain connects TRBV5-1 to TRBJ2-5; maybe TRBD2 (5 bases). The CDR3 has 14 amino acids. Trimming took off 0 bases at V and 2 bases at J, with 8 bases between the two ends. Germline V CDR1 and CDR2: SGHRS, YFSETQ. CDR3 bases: TGCGCCAGCAGCTTGGCAGGACTTCAAGAGACCCAGTACTTC. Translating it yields CASSLAGLQETQYF.

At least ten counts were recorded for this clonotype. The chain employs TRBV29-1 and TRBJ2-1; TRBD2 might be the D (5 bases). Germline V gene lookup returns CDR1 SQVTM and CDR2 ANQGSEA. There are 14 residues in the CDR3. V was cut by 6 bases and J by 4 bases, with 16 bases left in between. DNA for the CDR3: TGCAGCGTCTCCACCCAGCGGAGATACAATGAGCAGTTCTTC. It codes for CSVSTQRRYNEQFF.

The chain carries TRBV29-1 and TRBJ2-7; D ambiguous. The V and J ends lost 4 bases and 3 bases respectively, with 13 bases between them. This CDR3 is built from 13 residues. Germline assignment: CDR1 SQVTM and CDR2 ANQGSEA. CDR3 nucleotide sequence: TGCAGCGTTGGGAAGGGCCAAAACTACGAGCAGTACTTC. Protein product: CSVGKGQNYEQYF.

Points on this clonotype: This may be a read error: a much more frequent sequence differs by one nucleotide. The CDR3: CSVMNRVMANYGYTF. The CDR3 DNA is TGCAGCGTTATGAACAGGGTGATGGCTAACTATGGCTACACCTTC. The chain combines TRBV29-1 with TRBJ1-2; tentatively, D is TRBD1 (6 bases). The length of the CDR3 is 15 residues. The germline V gene encodes CDR1 SQVTM and CDR2 ANQGSEA. The V end lost 5 bases, the J end lost 0 bases, and 16 bases lay between the germline ends.

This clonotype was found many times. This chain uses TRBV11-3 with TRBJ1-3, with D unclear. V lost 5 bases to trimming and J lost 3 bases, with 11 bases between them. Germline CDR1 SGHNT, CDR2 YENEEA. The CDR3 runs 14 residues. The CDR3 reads CASSPSRGGNTIYF. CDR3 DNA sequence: TGTGCCAGCAGCCCGTCCCGCGGTGGAAACACCATATATTTT.

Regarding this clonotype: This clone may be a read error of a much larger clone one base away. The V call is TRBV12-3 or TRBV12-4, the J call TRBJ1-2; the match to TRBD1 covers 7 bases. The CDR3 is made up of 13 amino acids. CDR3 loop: CAGRRDREAGYTF. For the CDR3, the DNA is TGTGCCGGCAGACGCGACAGGGAGGCTGGCTACACCTTC.

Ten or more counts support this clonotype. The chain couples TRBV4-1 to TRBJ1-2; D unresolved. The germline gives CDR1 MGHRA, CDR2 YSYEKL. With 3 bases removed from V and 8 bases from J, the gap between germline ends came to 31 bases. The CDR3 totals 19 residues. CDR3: CASSQVLFLPLAPFRGYTF. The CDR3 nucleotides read TGCGCCAGCAGCCAGGTCCTATTTCTGCCTTTGGCCCCCTTTCGAGGCTACACCTTC.

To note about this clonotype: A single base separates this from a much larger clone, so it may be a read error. The DNA of the CDR3 is TGTGCCAGCAGAAAAGGGGGGAGGGCGTGGGAGCAGTTATTC. Protein: CASRKGGRAWEQLF. J is TRBJ2-4 and V is TRBV12-3 or TRBV12-4, with D perhaps TRBD2 (7 bases). The CDR3 contains 14 residues.

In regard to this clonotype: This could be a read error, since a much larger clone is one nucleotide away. The CDR3 reads CASSLPGHALAEQYF. The DNA of the CDR3 is TGTGCCAGCAGTTTACCGGGACACGCTCTCGCCGAGCAGTACTTC. The V gene is TRBV28, the J gene TRBJ2-7; tentative D call: TRBD1 (6 bases). V lost 2 bases to trimming and J lost 6 bases, with 17 bases between them. The CDR3 extends over 15 amino acids. Germline V gene data show CDR1 as MDHEN and CDR2 as SYDVKM.

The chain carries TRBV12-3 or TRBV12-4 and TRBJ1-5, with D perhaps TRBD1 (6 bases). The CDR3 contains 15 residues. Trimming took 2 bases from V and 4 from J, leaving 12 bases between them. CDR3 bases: TGTGCCAGCAGTTTAACACAGGGAGCTAATCAGCCCCAGCATTTT. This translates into CASSLTQGANQPQHF.

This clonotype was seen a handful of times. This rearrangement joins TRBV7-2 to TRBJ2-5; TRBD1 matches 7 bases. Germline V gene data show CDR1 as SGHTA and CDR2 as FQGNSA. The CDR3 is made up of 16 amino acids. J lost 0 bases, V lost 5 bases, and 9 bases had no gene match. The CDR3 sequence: CASSDRDREYQETQYF. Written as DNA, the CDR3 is TGTGCCAGCAGCGACCGGGACAGAGAGTACCAAGAGACCCAGTACTTC.

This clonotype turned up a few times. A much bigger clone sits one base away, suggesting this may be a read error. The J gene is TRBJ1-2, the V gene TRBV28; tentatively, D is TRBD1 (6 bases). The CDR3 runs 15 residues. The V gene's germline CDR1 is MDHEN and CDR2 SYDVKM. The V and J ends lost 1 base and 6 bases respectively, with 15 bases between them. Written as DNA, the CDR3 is TGTGCCAGCAGTTTATCCTCGCACAGGGCAAATGGCTACACCTTC. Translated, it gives CASSLSSHRANGYTF.

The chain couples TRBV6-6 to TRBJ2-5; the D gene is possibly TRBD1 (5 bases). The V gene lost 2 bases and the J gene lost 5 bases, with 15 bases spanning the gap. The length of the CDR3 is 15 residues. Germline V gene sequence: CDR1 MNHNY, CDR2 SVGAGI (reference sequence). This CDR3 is CASSYSTGGWETQYF. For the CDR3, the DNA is TGTGCCAGCAGTTACAGCACAGGTGGTTGGGAGACCCAGTACTTC.

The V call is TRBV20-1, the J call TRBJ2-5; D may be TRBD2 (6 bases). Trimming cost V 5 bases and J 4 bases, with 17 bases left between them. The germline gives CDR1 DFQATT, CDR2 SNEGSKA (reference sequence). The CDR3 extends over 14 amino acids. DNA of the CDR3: TGCAGTGCTCGCCCTAGCGTGAGGGGAGAGACCCAGTACTTC. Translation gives CSARPSVRGETQYF.

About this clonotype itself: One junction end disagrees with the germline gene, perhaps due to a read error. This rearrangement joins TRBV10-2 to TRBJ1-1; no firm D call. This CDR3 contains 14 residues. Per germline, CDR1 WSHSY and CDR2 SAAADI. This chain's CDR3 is CASRDRRMNTQAFF. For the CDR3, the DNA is TGCGCCAGCAGAGACCGTCGCATGAACACTCAAGCTTTCTTT.

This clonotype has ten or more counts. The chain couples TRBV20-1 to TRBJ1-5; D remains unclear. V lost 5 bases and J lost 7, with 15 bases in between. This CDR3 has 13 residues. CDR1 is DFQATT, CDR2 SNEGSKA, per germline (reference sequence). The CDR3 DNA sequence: TGCAGTGCTGGCCGAAAGGGAGGCCAGCCCCAGCATTTT. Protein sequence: CSAGRKGGQPQHF.

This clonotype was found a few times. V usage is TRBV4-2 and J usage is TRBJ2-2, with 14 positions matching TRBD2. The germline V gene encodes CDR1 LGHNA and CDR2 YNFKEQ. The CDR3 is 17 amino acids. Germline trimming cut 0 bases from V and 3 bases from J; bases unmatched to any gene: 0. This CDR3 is CASSQEGLAGDTGELFF. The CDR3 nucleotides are TGTGCCAGCAGCCAAGAGGGACTAGCGGGAGACACCGGGGAGCTGTTTTTT.

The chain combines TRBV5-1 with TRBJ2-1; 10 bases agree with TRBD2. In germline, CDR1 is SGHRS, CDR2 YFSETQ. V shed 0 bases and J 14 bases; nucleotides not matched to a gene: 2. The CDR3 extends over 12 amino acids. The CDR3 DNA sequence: TGCGCCAGCAGCTTGGCTAGCGGGAGCAAGTTCTTC. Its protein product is CASSLASGSKFF.

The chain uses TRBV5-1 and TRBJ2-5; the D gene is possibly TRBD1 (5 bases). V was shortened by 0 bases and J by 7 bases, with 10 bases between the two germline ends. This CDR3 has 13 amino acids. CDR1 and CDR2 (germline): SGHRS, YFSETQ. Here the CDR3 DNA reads TGCGCCAGCAGCTTGGGACAGAGAGGGACCCAGTACTTC. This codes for CASSLGQRGTQYF.

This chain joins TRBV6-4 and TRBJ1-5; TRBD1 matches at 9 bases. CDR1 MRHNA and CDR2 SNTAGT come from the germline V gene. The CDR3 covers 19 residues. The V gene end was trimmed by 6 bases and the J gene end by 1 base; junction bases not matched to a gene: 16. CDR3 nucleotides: TGTGCCAGCAGGAGAATTACGGGACAGGGAGAAGGAAGCAATCAGCCCCAGCATTTT. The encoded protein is CASRRITGQGEGSNQPQHF.

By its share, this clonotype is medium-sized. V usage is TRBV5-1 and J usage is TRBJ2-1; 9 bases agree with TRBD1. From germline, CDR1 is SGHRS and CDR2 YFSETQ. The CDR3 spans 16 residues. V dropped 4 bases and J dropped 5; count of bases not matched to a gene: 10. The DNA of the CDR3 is TGCGCCAGCAGCCTCCGACCCGGACAGGGGAACAATGAGCAGTTCTTC. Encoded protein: CASSLRPGQGNNEQFF.

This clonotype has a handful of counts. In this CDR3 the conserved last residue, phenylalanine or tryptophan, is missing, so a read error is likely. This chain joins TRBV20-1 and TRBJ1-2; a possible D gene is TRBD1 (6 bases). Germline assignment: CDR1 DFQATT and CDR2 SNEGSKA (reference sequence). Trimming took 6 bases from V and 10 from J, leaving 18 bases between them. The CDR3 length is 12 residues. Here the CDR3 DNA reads TGCAGTGCCAAGGGGGGGGCTGGAGACTACACCTCC. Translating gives CSAKGGAGDYTS.

Here the CDR3 DNA reads TGTGCCAGCAGCTCGGGGGTATCTAGCACAGATACGCAGTATTTT. This translates into CASSSGVSSTDTQYF. The rearrangement joins TRBV7-3 to TRBJ2-3; D is perhaps TRBD2 (6 bases). The CDR3 has 15 residues. V was pared by 4 bases and J by 0 bases, with 11 bases between. Germline-derived CDR1 and CDR2 are SGHTA and FQGTGA.